The TCR beta chain described here comes from a study of blood T cells in healthy people across ages. Study conclusions and caveats: Estimated diversity across one million T cells was deemed an underestimate. PBMCs left unsorted prevented a conclusive naive versus antigen-experienced comparison. Roughly linear declines in TCR beta diversity per million T cells occurred with age.

Each donor was a healthy Caucasian individual from Russia, aged about 6 to 95. V was trimmed by 0 bases and J by 5 bases, leaving 12 bases between them. This CDR3 contains 15 residues. CDR1 and CDR2 (germline): MNHEY, SVGEGT. This clonotype was counted only a few times. Its target is not known. Then a second PCR, running about 6 to 12 cycles, was carried out with a sample-barcoded 5' primer and a J-beta primer mix. MiXCR, applied by TCRdb to the 5' RACE reads, yields one record per CDR3 protein. Of around 1,600,000 distinct CDR3 sequences in the sample, less than 45% were seen once. The sequence came from a woman aged 18-29 years in good health. The rearrangement uses TRBV6-2 or TRBV6-3 and TRBJ2-3, with a tentative D call TRBD2 (6 bases). Sample: blood. CDR3 protein: CASSYSTSWGDTQYF. The DNA of the CDR3 is TGTGCCAGCAGTTACTCTACTAGCTGGGGAGATACGCAGTATTTT.